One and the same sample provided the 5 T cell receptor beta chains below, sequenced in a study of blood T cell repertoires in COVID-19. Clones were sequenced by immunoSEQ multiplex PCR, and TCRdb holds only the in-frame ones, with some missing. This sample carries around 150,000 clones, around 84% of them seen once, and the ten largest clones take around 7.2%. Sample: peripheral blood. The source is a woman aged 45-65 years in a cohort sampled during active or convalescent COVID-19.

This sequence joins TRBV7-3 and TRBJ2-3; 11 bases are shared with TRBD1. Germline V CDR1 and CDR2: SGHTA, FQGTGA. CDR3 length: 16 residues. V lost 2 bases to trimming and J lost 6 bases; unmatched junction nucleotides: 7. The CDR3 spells CASSLSSGQGADTQYF. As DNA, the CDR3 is TGTGCCAGCAGCTTATCTTCCGGACAGGGGGCCGATACGCAGTATTTT.

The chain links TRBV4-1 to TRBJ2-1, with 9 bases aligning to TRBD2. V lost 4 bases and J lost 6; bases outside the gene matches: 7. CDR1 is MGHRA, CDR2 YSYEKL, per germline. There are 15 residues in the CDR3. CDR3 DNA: TGCGCCAGCAGCCCGACGGGGCGGGGGGGCAATGAGCAGTTCTTC. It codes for CASSPTGRGGNEQFF.

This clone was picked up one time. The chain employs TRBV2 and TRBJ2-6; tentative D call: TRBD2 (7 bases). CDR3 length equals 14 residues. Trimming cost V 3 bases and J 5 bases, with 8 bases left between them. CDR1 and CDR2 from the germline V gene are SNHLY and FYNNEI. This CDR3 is CASSEGGRANVLTF. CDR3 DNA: TGTGCCAGCAGTGAGGGGGGGCGGGCCAACGTCCTGACTTTC.

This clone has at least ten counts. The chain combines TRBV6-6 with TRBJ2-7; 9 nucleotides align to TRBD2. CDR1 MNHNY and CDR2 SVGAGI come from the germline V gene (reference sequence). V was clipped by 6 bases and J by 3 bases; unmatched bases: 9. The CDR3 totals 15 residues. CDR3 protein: CASSPNGLASYEQYF. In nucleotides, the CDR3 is TGTGCCAGCAGCCCTAACGGACTAGCGAGCTACGAGCAGTACTTC.

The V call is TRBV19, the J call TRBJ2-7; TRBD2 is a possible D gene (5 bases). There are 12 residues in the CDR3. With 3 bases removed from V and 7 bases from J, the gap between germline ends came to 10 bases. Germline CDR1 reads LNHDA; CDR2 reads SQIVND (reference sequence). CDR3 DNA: TGTGCCAGTAGTATTCACTCGGGAGAGCAGTACTTC. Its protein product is CASSIHSGEQYF.